The 2 T cell receptor beta chains below come from one sample, sequenced in a study of a mutant IDH1 vaccine in newly diagnosed glioma. Produced via immunoSEQ multiplex PCR; TCRdb's table is partial and in-frame only. The sample lists some 29,000 clones; around 87% were seen once. Sample time point: week 5, during vaccination. Mutant IDH1 20-mer peptide, at 300 ug, made up each vaccine dose, with topical imiquimod. These TCRs' antigens remain unknown. The specimen comprised peripheral blood mononuclear cells (PBMCs), sampled from a glioma patient whose treatment included an IDH1 peptide vaccine. The receptors derive from a woman between 40 and 50 years old with glioma. Some clones in this sample may be carry-over from other donors' samples.

This rearrangement joins TRBV7-9 to TRBJ2-3; D gene ambiguous. Germline V gene sequence: CDR1 SEHNR, CDR2 FQNEAQ (reference sequence). V was clipped by 10 bases and J by 2 bases, with 19 bases between them. The CDR3 has 15 residues. The CDR3 protein is CANEALPPSTDTQYF. DNA of the CDR3: TGTGCCAACGAGGCACTTCCCCCCTCCACAGATACGCAGTATTTT.

The chain carries TRBV9 and TRBJ2-6, with a weak D call TRBD1 (6 bases). This CDR3 contains 18 residues. Germline V gene lookup returns CDR1 SGDLS and CDR2 YYNGEE. Trimming left V 4 bases short and J 0 bases short, with 17 bases between. CDR3 amino acids: CASSPTGHRPSGANVLTF. The CDR3 DNA reads TGTGCCAGCAGCCCCACGGGACATAGACCCTCTGGGGCCAACGTCCTGACTTTC.